This T cell receptor (beta chain) was sequenced for a study of blood T cells in healthy people across ages. There are a few counts of this clonotype. V lost 6 bases to trimming and J lost 1 base, with 16 bases between them. Germline lookup yields CDR1 SGHAT and CDR2 FQNNGV. The CDR3 spans 15 residues. Together with a sample-barcoded 5' primer, a J-beta primer mix was included in a second PCR lasting about 6 to 12 cycles. Sequencing yielded, for each sample, at least 3 million paired-end reads carrying CDR3. One entry per CDR3 protein, called by TCRdb with MiXCR from the 5' RACE reads. The sample holds some 1 million distinct CDR3 sequences, more than 35% seen once.

The V call is TRBV11-2, the J call TRBJ2-7; no clear D gene. What was sequenced was blood. This TCR came from a woman aged 60-70 years in good health. CDR3 DNA sequence: TGTGCCAGCAGGGAAGTCTTCCGCCAATCCTACGAGCAGTACTTC. This codes for CASREVFRQSYEQYF.